This T cell receptor beta chain was sequenced for a study of blood T cells in healthy people across ages. Points from the study as a whole: It was the long-lived donors that had more naive CD4+ cells and higher diversity than aged donors.

The CDR3 loop spans 16 amino acids. The V and J ends lost 5 bases and 9 bases, in that order; junction bases with no gene match: 9. The germline V gene has CDR1 SGHAT and CDR2 FQNNGV. Using a J-beta primer mix together with a sample-barcoded 5' primer, a second PCR was run for roughly 7 to 12 cycles. MiXCR was run by TCRdb on the 5' RACE reads, yielding one entry per CDR3 protein. The data hold roughly 800,000 distinct CDR3 sequences, with 58% observed a single time. In terms of origin and age, donors were healthy Caucasian individuals from Russia aged roughly 6 to 95. About this clonotype itself: What it binds is unknown.

The sequencing input was blood. The sequence was obtained from a man aged 25-45 years in good health. The rearrangement links TRBV11-2 to TRBJ2-1; 14 bases fit TRBD2. This CDR3 is CASSPGGTSGGSEQFF. The CDR3, as DNA: TGTGCCAGCAGCCCAGGGGGGACTAGCGGGGGATCTGAGCAGTTCTTC.